Below are 15 T cell receptor beta chains sequenced from a single sample in a study of T cells in Graves' hyperthyroidism and ophthalmopathy. The investigators amplified TCR beta CDR3 regions from RNA transcripts. Initially, a first-round RT-PCR of the TCR CDR3 employed the HTBI primer set. TCRdb analysed the multiplex PCR reads with MiXCR anew, one entry per CDR3 protein. Among hundreds of thousands of distinct CDR3 sequences listed, around a quarter were seen once. The sequenced sample was blood. The receptors were gathered from a woman in her thirties with Graves' ophthalmopathy.

This sequence joins TRBV12-3 or TRBV12-4 and TRBJ2-2; D gene uncertain. This CDR3 contains 14 residues. The V end lost 9 bases, the J end lost 0 bases, and 11 bases lay between the germline ends. CDR3 DNA sequence: TGTGCCAGTCAGGACCGAGCGAACACCGGGGAGCTGTTTTTT. It yields the protein CASQDRANTGELFF.

This clonotype was seen more than once but under ten times. A read error is possible here, since a much larger clone lies one base away. Without the conserved terminal phenylalanine or tryptophan, this CDR3 likely stems from a read error. The J gene is TRBJ1-1, the V gene TRBV30; the D is unclear. Germline CDR1 and CDR2: GTSNPN and SVGIG (reference sequence). CDR3 length equals 14 residues. Trimming took off 2 bases at V and 0 bases at J, with 10 bases between the two ends. CDR3 protein: CAWSPRRLNTEAFL. The CDR3 DNA reads as TGTGCCTGGAGTCCGAGACGGCTGAACACTGAAGCTTTCTTG.

There are many counts of this clonotype. V is TRBV2 and J is TRBJ2-2; 8 nucleotides line up with TRBD1. CDR1 SNHLY and CDR2 FYNNEI come from the germline V gene. J lost 1 base, V lost 7 bases, and 5 bases had no gene match. The CDR3 loop spans 15 amino acids. CDR3 loop: CASNLGQGNTGELFF. CDR3 DNA sequence: TGTGCCAGCAATTTAGGACAGGGGAACACCGGGGAGCTGTTTTTT.

The table lists this clonotype with many counts. The rearrangement joins TRBV29-1 to TRBJ2-7, with D perhaps assigned TRBD1 or TRBD2 (5 bases each). The germline V gene encodes CDR1 SQVTM and CDR2 ANQGSEA. Trimming removed 4 bases at V and 5 bases at J, with 12 bases between. The CDR3 extends over 12 amino acids. CDR3: CSVVPRDHEQYF. CDR3 coding DNA: TGCAGCGTTGTCCCCAGGGACCACGAGCAGTACTTC.

This clonotype was recorded many times. In DNA form, the CDR3 reads TGTGCCAGCAGTCCGTTTTTGGACAGTACCTACGAGCAGTACTTC. Residues: CASSPFLDSTYEQYF. This rearrangement joins TRBV27 to TRBJ2-7; perhaps TRBD1 as D (6 bases). CDR3 length: 15 amino acids. Germline V CDR1 and CDR2: MNHEY, SMNVEV (reference sequence). V lost 5 bases and J 2 bases, leaving 16 bases between the germline ends.

This clonotype was recorded many times. CDR3 amino acids: CASSLDYLEAFF. As DNA, the CDR3 is TGTGCCAGCAGCTTAGATTACCTTGAAGCTTTCTTT. The chain recombines TRBV7-9 with TRBJ1-1; D is undetermined. The CDR3 is 12 amino acids. V lost 1 base, J lost 7 bases, and 7 bases lay in between. Germline V gene data show CDR1 as SEHNR and CDR2 as FQNEAQ (reference sequence).

This clonotype was recorded many times. V is TRBV7-9 and J is TRBJ1-1; no firm D call. Germline CDR1 reads SEHNR; CDR2 reads FQNEAQ (reference sequence). V lost 1 base and J 5 bases, leaving 11 bases between the germline ends. The CDR3 length is 14 residues. In DNA form, the CDR3 reads TGTGCCAGCAGCTTAGGTGGTATCGGGACTGAAGCTTTCTTT. Its protein product is CASSLGGIGTEAFF.

This clonotype was counted only a few times. The CDR3 DNA sequence: TGTGCCAGCAGCCGACCGGGACTAGCATCCGACTCTGAGACCCAGTACTTC. It yields the protein CASSRPGLASDSETQYF. The genes are TRBV11-2 and TRBJ2-5; 9 nucleotides line up with TRBD2. This CDR3 has 17 amino acids. Unmatched junction bases numbered 15, after V lost 5 bases and J lost 5 bases. Germline CDR1 reads SGHAT; CDR2 reads FQNNGV.

This clonotype was seen a single time. V usage is TRBV5-1 and J usage is TRBJ2-7; D gene unclear. Germline V CDR1 and CDR2: SGHRS, YFSETQ. Trimming removed 0 bases at V and 5 bases at J, with 15 bases between. This CDR3 contains 15 residues. CDR3 DNA sequence: TGCGCCAGCAGCTTGGTGGCAGGAAGGCTCGACGAGCAGTACTTC. Amino acid sequence: CASSLVAGRLDEQYF. Together with reference TRBV5-1 and TRBJ2-7, the CDR3 gives the full variable domain: KAGVTQTPRYLIKTRGQQVTLSCSPISGHRSVSWYQQTPGQGLQFLFEYFSETQRNKGNFPGRFSGRQFSNSRSEMNVSTLELGDSALYLCASSLVAGRLDEQYFGPGTRLTVT.

This clonotype appeared many times. V usage is TRBV12-3 or TRBV12-4 and J usage is TRBJ1-2, with D possibly matching TRBD1 (5 bases). The length of the CDR3 is 16 residues. The V end was cut by 3 bases, the J end by 0 bases, with 14 bases between. CDR3: CASSLDIGISNYGYTF. CDR3 bases: TGTGCCAGCAGTTTGGACATTGGGATCTCTAACTATGGCTACACCTTC.

This clonotype was counted ten times or more. The J gene is TRBJ1-3, the V gene TRBV20-1; D is uncertain. The CDR3 sequence is 10 residues long. The V end lost 6 bases, the J end lost 7 bases, and 7 bases lay between the germline ends. Germline V lookup: CDR1 DFQATT, CDR2 SNEGSKA (reference sequence). The CDR3 DNA follows: TGCAGTGCCCTCGGGAACACCATATATTTT. This sequence encodes CSALGNTIYF.

Ten or more counts support this clonotype. This chain uses TRBV28 with TRBJ1-2; D might be TRBD1 (5 bases). The V end was cut by 6 bases, the J end by 3 bases, with 14 bases between. Germline V CDR1 and CDR2: MDHEN, SYDVKM. CDR3 length: 14 amino acids. The CDR3 protein is CASRGLPLDYGYTF. The CDR3 DNA reads as TGTGCCAGCAGGGGGCTACCCCTGGACTATGGCTACACCTTC.

The V and J genes are TRBV28 and TRBJ2-7; no definite D call. Germline CDR1 MDHEN, CDR2 SYDVKM. Trimming removed 6 bases from V and 2 bases from J, with 11 bases in between. CDR3 length: 13 amino acids. The chain's CDR3 is CASRDGQAYEQYF. DNA of the CDR3: TGTGCCAGCAGGGACGGGCAGGCCTACGAGCAGTACTTC.

In the case of this clonotype: It may be a read error: a sequence one base away is much more abundant. CDR3 amino acids: CASSEPGEGETQDF. In nucleotides, the CDR3 is TGTGCCAGCAGCGAACCCGGGGAGGGGGAGACCCAGGACTTC. This chain connects TRBV7-3 to TRBJ2-5, with D possibly being TRBD2 (7 bases). The CDR3 has 14 amino acids. The germline gives CDR1 SGHTA, CDR2 FQGTGA.

This clonotype was found many times. The chain joins TRBV11-2 to TRBJ1-2, with 7 bases that match TRBD1. The germline CDR1 and CDR2 sequences are SGHAT and FQNNGV. Trimming removed 1 base from V and 5 bases from J; junction bases left unmatched: 16. The CDR3 covers 18 residues. The CDR3 DNA is TGTGCCAGCAGCTTAGTCCCACTTCGAACAGGGGCTATGTATGGCTACACCTTC. The encoded protein is CASSLVPLRTGAMYGYTF.